This T cell receptor beta chain was profiled in a study of cytomegalovirus exposure and HLA in healthy donors. Broader study findings: Later analysis suggested links between common viral pathogens and several top significant clusters. Confirmation in vitro established that a few CMV-associated chains were specific for CMV antigens.

Germline values: CDR1 LNHDA, CDR2 SQIVND (reference sequence). The CDR3 consists of 17 residues. V was clipped by 6 bases and J by 2 bases; unmatched bases: 10. Of note for this clone: Its matching antigen is unknown.

The PCR employed 60 Vbeta primers together with 13 Jbeta primers. Sequencing was performed with immunoSEQ multiplex PCR; in TCRdb, only in-frame clones are kept and a portion is missing. This sample has 100,000 or so clones; over 70% occur once, and the top ten carry 2% to 2.5%. The sequencing input was PBMCs. V gene TRBV19 combines with J gene TRBJ2-3; 11 nucleotides match TRBD2. This clonotype originated in a young man in good health and CMV-seronegative. DNA of the CDR3: TGTGCCAGTAGGAAAAACCTAGCGGGAGGTTACACAGATACGCAGTATTTT. It translates to CASRKNLAGGYTDTQYF.